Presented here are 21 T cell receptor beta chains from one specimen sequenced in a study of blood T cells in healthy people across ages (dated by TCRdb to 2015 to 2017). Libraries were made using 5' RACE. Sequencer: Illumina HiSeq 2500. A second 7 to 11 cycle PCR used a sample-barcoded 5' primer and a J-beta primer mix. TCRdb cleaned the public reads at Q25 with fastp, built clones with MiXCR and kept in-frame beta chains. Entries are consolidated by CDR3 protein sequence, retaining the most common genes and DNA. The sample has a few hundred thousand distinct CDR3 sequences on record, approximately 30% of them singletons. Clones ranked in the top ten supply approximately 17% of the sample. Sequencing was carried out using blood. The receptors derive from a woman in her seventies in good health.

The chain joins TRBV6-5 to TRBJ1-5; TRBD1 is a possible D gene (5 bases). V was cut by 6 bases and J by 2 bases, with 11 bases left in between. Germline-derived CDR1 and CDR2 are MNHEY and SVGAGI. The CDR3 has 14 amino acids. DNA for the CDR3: TGTGCCAGCAGCGTACGGGACGGCAATCAGCCCCAGCATTTT. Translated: CASSVRDGNQPQHF.

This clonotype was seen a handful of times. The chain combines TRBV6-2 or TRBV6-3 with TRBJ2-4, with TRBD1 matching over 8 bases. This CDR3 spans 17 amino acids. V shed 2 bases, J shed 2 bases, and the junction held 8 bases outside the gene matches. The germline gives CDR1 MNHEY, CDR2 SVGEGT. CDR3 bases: TGTGCCAGCAGTTACCCGTTGGACAGGGCATCCAAAAACATTCAGTACTTC. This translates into CASSYPLDRASKNIQYF.

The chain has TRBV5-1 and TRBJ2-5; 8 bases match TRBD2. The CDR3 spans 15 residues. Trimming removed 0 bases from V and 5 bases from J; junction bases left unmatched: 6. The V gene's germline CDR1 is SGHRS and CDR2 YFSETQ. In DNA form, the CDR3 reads TGCGCCAGCAGCTTGGCAGCGGGGGATTGGGAGACCCAGTACTTC. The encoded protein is CASSLAAGDWETQYF.

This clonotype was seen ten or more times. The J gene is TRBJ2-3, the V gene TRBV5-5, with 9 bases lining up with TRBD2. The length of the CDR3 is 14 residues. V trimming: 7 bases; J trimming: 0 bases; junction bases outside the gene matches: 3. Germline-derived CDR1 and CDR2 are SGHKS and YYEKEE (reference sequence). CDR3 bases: TGTGCCAGCTCTAGCGGGGTTAGCACAGATACGCAGTATTTT. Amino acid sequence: CASSSGVSTDTQYF.

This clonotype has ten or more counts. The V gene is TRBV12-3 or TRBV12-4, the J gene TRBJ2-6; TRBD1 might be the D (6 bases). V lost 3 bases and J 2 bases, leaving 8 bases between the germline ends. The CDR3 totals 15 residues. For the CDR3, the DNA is TGTGCCAGCAGTTTCTGGGGGCCTGGGGCCAACGTCCTGACTTTC. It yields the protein CASSFWGPGANVLTF.

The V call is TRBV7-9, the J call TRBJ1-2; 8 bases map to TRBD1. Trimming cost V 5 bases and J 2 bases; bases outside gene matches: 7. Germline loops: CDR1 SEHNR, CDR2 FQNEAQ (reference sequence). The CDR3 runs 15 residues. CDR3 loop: CASSPGQGGNYGYTF. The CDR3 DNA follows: TGTGCCAGCAGCCCAGGACAGGGAGGAAACTATGGCTACACCTTC.

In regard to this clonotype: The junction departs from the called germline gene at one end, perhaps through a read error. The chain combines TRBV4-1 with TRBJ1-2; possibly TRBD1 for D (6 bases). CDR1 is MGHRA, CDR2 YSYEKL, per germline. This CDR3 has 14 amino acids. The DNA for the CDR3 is TGCGCCAGCAGCCAAGACCAGGGGTGGAATGGCTGCACCTTC. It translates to CASSQDQGWNGCTF.

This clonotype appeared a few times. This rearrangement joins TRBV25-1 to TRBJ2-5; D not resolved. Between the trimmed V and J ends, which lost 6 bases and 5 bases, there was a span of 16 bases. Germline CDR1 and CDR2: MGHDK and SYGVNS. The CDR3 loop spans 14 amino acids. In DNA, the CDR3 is TGTGCCAGCAGCGAAGGGATCTTGGAGGAGACCCAGTACTTC. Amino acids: CASSEGILEETQYF. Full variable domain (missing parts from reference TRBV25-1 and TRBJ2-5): EADIYQTPRYLVIGTGKKITLECSQTMGHDKMYWYQQDPGMELHLIHYSYGVNSTEKGDLSSESTVSRIRTEHFPLTLESARPSHTSQYLCASSEGILEETQYFGPGTRLLVL.

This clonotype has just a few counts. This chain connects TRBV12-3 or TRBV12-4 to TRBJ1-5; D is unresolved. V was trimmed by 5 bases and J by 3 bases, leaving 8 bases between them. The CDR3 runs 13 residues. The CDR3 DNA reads TGTGCCAGCAGTCCCAAGAACAATCAGCCCCAGCATTTT. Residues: CASSPKNNQPQHF.

CDR3 amino acids: CASSREGQTQYF. DNA for the CDR3: TGTGCCAGCAGTAGGGAGGGTCAGACCCAGTACTTC. This rearrangement joins TRBV7-9 to TRBJ2-5; the match to TRBD2 covers 7 bases. Trimming removed 6 bases from V and 6 bases from J; junction bases left unmatched: 4. The CDR3 is made up of 12 amino acids. Germline V gene lookup returns CDR1 SEHNR and CDR2 FQNEAQ (reference sequence).

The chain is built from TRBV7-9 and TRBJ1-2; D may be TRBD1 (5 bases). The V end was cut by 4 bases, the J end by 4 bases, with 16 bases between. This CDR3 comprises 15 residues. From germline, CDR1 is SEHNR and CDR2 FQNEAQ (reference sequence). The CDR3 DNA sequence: TGTGCCAGCAGCTCCGGGGCGAGCTACCCCTATGGCTACACCTTC. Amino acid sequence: CASSSGASYPYGYTF.

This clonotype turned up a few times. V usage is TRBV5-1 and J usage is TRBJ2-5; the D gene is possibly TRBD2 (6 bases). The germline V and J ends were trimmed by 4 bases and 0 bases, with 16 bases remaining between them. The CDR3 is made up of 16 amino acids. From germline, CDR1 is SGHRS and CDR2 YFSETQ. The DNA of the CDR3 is TGCGCCAGCAGCGTCGGCCCCTTAGCGGACCAAGAGACCCAGTACTTC. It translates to CASSVGPLADQETQYF.

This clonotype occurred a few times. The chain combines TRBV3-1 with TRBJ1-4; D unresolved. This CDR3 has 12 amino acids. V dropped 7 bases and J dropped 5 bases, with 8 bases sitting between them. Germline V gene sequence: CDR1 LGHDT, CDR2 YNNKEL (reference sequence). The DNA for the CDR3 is TGTGCCAGCACCCGGACGAATGAAAAACTGTTTTTT. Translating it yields CASTRTNEKLFF.

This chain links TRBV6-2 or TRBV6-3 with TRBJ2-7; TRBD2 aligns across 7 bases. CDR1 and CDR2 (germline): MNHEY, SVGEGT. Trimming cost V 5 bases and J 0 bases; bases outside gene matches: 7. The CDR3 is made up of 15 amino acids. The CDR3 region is CASSDPGGPSYEQYF. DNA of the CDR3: TGTGCCAGCAGTGACCCGGGGGGTCCCTCCTACGAGCAGTACTTC.

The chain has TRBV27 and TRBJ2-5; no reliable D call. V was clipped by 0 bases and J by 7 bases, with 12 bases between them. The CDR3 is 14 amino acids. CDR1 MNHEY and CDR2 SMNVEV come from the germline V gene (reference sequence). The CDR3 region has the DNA TGTGCCAGCAGTTTATCTTCTAACCGAGTGACCCAGTACTTC. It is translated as CASSLSSNRVTQYF.

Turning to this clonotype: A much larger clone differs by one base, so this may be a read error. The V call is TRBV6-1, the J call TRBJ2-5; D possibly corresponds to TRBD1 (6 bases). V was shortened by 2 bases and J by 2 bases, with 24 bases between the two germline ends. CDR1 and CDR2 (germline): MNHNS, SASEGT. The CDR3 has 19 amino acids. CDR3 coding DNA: TGTGCCAGCAGTGAACCTAAAACTCTCCCTTGGCAGGGGCAAGAGACCCAGTACTTC. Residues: CASSEPKTLPWQGQETQYF.

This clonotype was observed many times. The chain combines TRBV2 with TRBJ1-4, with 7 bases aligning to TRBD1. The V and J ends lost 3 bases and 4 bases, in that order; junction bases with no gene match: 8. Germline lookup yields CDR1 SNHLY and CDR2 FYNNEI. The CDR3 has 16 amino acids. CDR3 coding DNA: TGTGCCAGCAGTGATGGATTCGGACAGGTTAATGAAAAACTGTTTTTT. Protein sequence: CASSDGFGQVNEKLFF.

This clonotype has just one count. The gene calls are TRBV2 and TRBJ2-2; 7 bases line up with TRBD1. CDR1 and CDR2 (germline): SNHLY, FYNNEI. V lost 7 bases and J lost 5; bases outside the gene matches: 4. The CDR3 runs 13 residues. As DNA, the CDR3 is TGTGCCAGCACCCGGACAGGAACCGGGGAGCTGTTTTTT. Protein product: CASTRTGTGELFF.

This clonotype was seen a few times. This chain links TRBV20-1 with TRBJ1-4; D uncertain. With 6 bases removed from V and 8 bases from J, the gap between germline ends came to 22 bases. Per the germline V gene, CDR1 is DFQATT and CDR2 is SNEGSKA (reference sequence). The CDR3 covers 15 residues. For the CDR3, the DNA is TGCAGTGCCGGACGGGCCGTAACGGGAAACGAAAAACTGTTTTTT. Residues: CSAGRAVTGNEKLFF.

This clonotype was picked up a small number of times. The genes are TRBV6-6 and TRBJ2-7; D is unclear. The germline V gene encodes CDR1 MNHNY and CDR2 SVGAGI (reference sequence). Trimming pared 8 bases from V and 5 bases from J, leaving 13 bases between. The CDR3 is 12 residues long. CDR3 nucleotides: TGTGCCAGCCTTAGGGCTCTCAACGAGCAGTACTTC. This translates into CASLRALNEQYF.

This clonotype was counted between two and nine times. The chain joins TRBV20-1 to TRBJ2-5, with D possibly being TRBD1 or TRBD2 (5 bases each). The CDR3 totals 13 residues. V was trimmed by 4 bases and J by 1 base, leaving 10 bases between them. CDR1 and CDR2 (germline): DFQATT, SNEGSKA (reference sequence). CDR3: CSATGTPQETQYF. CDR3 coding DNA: TGCAGTGCTACCGGGACCCCCCAAGAGACCCAGTACTTC.